Listed below are T cell receptor beta chains from one sample, sequenced in a study of T cells in Graves' hyperthyroidism and ophthalmopathy. MiXCR was run by TCRdb on the multiplex PCR reads, yielding one entry per CDR3 protein. The data show around 250,000 distinct CDR3 sequences, 15% to 20% seen once. The sequenced material came from blood. These receptors were obtained from a woman between 18 and 29 years old with Graves' ophthalmopathy. CDR3s include the opening cysteine and the closing phenylalanine or tryptophan. A D gene is named only where the DNA matches it firmly. The size field is filled for only some rows; it gives once, few, many or a size class.

j_call v_call clone_size d_call cdr3_nt cdr3_aa
TRBJ2-2 TRBV7-2 many - TGTGCCAGCAGAAGGTGGGGGAACACCGGGGAGCTGTTTTTT CASRRWGNTGELFF
TRBJ2-3 TRBV6-1 many TRBD1 TGTGCCAGCGCGAGCGACAGGGGCATCACAGATACGCAGTATTTT CASASDRGITDTQYF
TRBJ2-1 TRBV3-1 many TRBD2 TGTGCCAGCAGGGCGGGGACTAGCGTAGACAATGAGCAGTTCTTC CASRAGTSVDNEQFF
TRBJ2-3 TRBV20-1 many TRBD1 TGCAGTGCTACCGGGACAGGGGGTCCAGATACGCAGTATTTT CSATGTGGPDTQYF
TRBJ2-7 TRBV27 many - TGTGCCAGCAGTGCGTTGCTTGGTGGCGAGCAGTACTTC CASSALLGGEQYF
TRBJ2-3 TRBV11-2 many - TGTGCCAGCAGCTTTGGACAGTTCGGCACAGATACGCAGTATTTT CASSFGQFGTDTQYF
TRBJ1-4 TRBV9 many - TGTGCCAGCAGCGTACGGCAGGGGGAAAAACTGTTTTTT CASSVRQGEKLFF
TRBJ2-3 TRBV10-1 many - TGCGCCAGCAGTGGTCGGCAGGCCAGCAACACAGATACGCAGTATTTT CASSGRQASNTDTQYF
TRBJ2-7 TRBV5-5 many - TGTGCCAGCAGCTTGGACACCGGGTCGTGGGAGCAGTACTTC CASSLDTGSWEQYF
TRBJ2-1 TRBV7-9 many TRBD2 TGTGCCAGCAGCTCGACCAGCGGGAGTTTATTGTACAATGAGCAGTTCTTC CASSSTSGSLLYNEQFF
TRBJ2-1 TRBV5-1 - - TGCGCCAGCAGTCCGGGACCAACGGGTGTCGATGAGCAGTTCTTC CASSPGPTGVDEQFF
TRBJ1-2 TRBV2 many TRBD1 TGTGCCAGCAGTTCCCTTAGACAGGGAACTAGGGGAAACTATGGCTACACCTTC CASSSLRQGTRGNYGYTF
TRBJ2-7 TRBV20-1 few - TGCAGTGCTAGAGATGGTAAGGGGTTCGACGAGCAGTACTTC CSARDGKGFDEQYF
TRBJ2-5 TRBV20-1 - TRBD2 TGCAGTGCTAGGACTAGCGGGAGTATCAGAGAGACCCAGTACTTC CSARTSGSIRETQYF
TRBJ1-1 TRBV29-1 many - TGCAGCGTTGAGTGGACACTGAGGCCGAACACTGAAGCTTTCTTT CSVEWTLRPNTEAFF
TRBJ2-3 TRBV7-8 - - TGTGCCAGCAGCTTACCGGGAGCCATAAGAGGGTATTTT CASSLPGAIRGYF
TRBJ2-1 TRBV20-1 - TRBD2 TGCAGTGCTGGACTAGCGGGAGTCAATGAGCAGTTCTTC CSAGLAGVNEQFF
TRBJ1-2 TRBV27 many - TGTGCCAGCACCCCGGACGTATCTTATGGCTACACCTTC CASTPDVSYGYTF
TRBJ1-1 TRBV6-5 once TRBD1 TGTGCCAGCAGTTACTCGAAGGCAGGGGACAGCATGAACACTGAAGCTTTCTTT CASSYSKAGDSMNTEAFF
TRBJ1-1 TRBV6-1 many - TGTGCCAGCAGTTACGCCAGGGACCCTGAAGCTTTCTTT CASSYARDPEAFF